This passage covers 29 T cell receptor beta chains from one sample sequenced in a study of early stage breast cancer tumors. TCRdb's copy holds only in-frame clones and misses some; the assay was immunoSEQ multiplex PCR. The table includes around 5,000 clones, around 61% detected once. The material sequenced was breast tumor tissue. These receptors came from a person in their fifties with breast cancer.

By proportion, this clone is large. The rearrangement links TRBV29-1 to TRBJ2-1; D remains ambiguous. The V and J ends lost 3 bases and 4 bases respectively, with 4 bases between them. The CDR3 sequence is 11 residues long. Germline CDR1 is SQVTM and CDR2 is ANQGSEA. CDR3 loop: CSVELYNEQFF. Here the CDR3 DNA reads TGCAGCGTTGAGCTTTACAATGAGCAGTTCTTC.

V gene TRBV6-4 combines with J gene TRBJ2-1; TRBD1 aligns across 7 bases. The CDR3 runs 14 residues. Germline V gives CDR1 MRHNA, CDR2 SNTAGT. V lost 6 bases, J lost 0 bases, and 2 bases stayed unmatched. The CDR3 sequence: CASSPGGSYNEQFF. In nucleotides, the CDR3 is TGTGCCAGCAGCCCAGGGGGCTCCTACAATGAGCAGTTCTTC.

The chain employs TRBV4-3 and TRBJ1-1, with D perhaps TRBD1 (5 bases). Germline CDR1 and CDR2: LGHNA and YSLEER. This CDR3 has 15 amino acids. The V and J ends lost 3 bases and 11 bases respectively, with 22 bases between them. The CDR3 is CASSHASFGAGTAFF. DNA for the CDR3: TGCGCCAGCAGCCACGCCAGTTTTGGGGCAGGGACCGCTTTCTTT.

The table lists this clone with a count of one. J is TRBJ1-5 and V is TRBV15, with D possibly TRBD1 on 5 matching bases. With 11 bases removed from V and 0 bases from J, the gap between germline ends came to 11 bases. The CDR3 covers 13 residues. Germline values: CDR1 LNHNV, CDR2 YYDKDF (reference sequence). The CDR3 region is CAAGVRSNQPQHF. CDR3 nucleotides: TGTGCCGCGGGGGTTCGTAGCAATCAGCCCCAGCATTTT.

The rearrangement joins TRBV9 to TRBJ1-1; 9 bases fit TRBD1. CDR1 and CDR2 from the germline V gene are SGDLS and YYNGEE. Trimming cost V 0 bases and J 4 bases; bases outside gene matches: 10. This CDR3 is 17 amino acids long. CDR3 in DNA: TGTGCCAGCAGCGTAGGGGAACAGGGGGCGAAGGGCACTGAAGCTTTCTTT. Its protein product is CASSVGEQGAKGTEAFF.

This clone was seen more than once but under ten times. The V and J genes are TRBV5-6 and TRBJ1-1, with a tentative D call TRBD1 (5 bases). Germline V gene sequence: CDR1 SGHDT, CDR2 YYEEEE. Trimming took off 2 bases at V and 5 bases at J, with 19 bases between the two ends. The CDR3 runs 16 residues. The CDR3 sequence is CASSLPGLRGRTEAFF. CDR3 nucleotide sequence: TGTGCCAGCAGCTTACCTGGATTGAGGGGCAGGACTGAAGCTTTCTTT.

V is TRBV19 and J is TRBJ1-3; D not resolved. This CDR3 has 15 amino acids. V was pared by 1 base and J by 5 bases, with 12 bases between. The germline V gene has CDR1 LNHDA and CDR2 SQIVND (reference sequence). DNA of the CDR3: TGTGCCAGTAGTATAGCGCCGGAGCCAAGAAACACCATATATTTT. Its translation: CASSIAPEPRNTIYF.

The chain uses TRBV5-1 and TRBJ2-7, with 7 bases lining up with TRBD1. V shed 4 bases and J 5 bases; nucleotides not matched to a gene: 9. Per the germline V gene, CDR1 is SGHRS and CDR2 is YFSETQ. The CDR3 extends over 14 amino acids. The CDR3 DNA follows: TGCGCCAGCAGCCTGCAGACAGGGAGCGACGAGCAGTACTTC. This encodes CASSLQTGSDEQYF.

The chain recombines TRBV11-3 with TRBJ2-1, with 14 nucleotides matching TRBD2. This CDR3 has 18 amino acids. The germline V gene encodes CDR1 SGHNT and CDR2 YENEEA. V lost 1 base, J lost 5 bases, and 7 bases stayed unmatched. Here the CDR3 reads CASSLGLAGGLGDNEQFF. In DNA, the CDR3 is TGTGCCAGCAGCTTAGGACTAGCGGGGGGGCTGGGGGACAATGAGCAGTTCTTC.

The chain couples TRBV5-1 to TRBJ2-3; 13 bases map to TRBD2. J gave up 2 bases and V 4 bases, and 4 bases lay outside the gene matches. The CDR3 has 16 amino acids. Germline V gene data show CDR1 as SGHRS and CDR2 as YFSETQ. The CDR3 nucleotides are TGCGCCAGCAGCACCGGACTAGCGGGAGCCACAGATACGCAGTATTTT. This gives the protein CASSTGLAGATDTQYF.

This clone was detected only a few times. The V and J genes are TRBV7-9 and TRBJ2-7; no definite D call. CDR1 is SEHNR and CDR2 is FQNEAQ in the germline V gene (reference sequence). The CDR3 covers 12 residues. The germline V and J ends were trimmed by 2 bases and 7 bases, with 9 bases remaining between them. This CDR3 is CASSLNFGEQYF. Written as DNA, the CDR3 is TGTGCCAGCAGCTTAAACTTTGGGGAGCAGTACTTC.

V gene TRBV25-1 combines with J gene TRBJ1-1; TRBD1 matches at 7 bases. V lost 4 bases and J lost 3; bases outside the gene matches: 8. This CDR3 has 15 residues. Germline assignment: CDR1 MGHDK and CDR2 SYGVNS. CDR3 coding DNA: TGTGCCAGCAGTGGGGCGACAGGGTACGACACTGAAGCTTTCTTT. Residues: CASSGATGYDTEAFF.

The rearrangement uses TRBV14 and TRBJ2-5; 10 bases line up with TRBD2. The CDR3 consists of 15 residues. V was clipped by 4 bases and J by 4 bases; unmatched bases: 6. Germline CDR1 reads SGHDN; CDR2 reads FVKESK. The CDR3 reads CASSLLAGAGETQYF. Written as DNA, the CDR3 is TGTGCCAGCAGCCTCCTAGCGGGAGCCGGAGAGACCCAGTACTTC.

This clone was observed a single time. The chain recombines TRBV7-2 with TRBJ1-3; maybe TRBD1 (5 bases). This CDR3 is 15 amino acids long. Trimming removed 1 base at V and 4 bases at J, with 11 bases between. In germline, CDR1 is SGHTA, CDR2 FQGNSA. CDR3 in DNA: TGTGCCAGCAGCTTAGATACAGGCGGCGGAAACACCATATATTTT. This encodes CASSLDTGGGNTIYF. Drawing the rest from reference TRBV7-2 and TRBJ1-3, the complete variable domain is GAGVSQSPSNKVTEKGKDVELRCDPISGHTALYWYRQSLGQGLEFLIYFQGNSAPDKSGLPSDRFSAERTGGSVSTLTIQRTQQEDSAVYLCASSLDTGGGNTIYFGEGSWLTVV.

This clone has a handful of counts. The CDR3 region has the DNA TGTGCCAGCATCGTGGGGTCGGGGGCCAACGTCCTGACTTTC. This encodes CASIVGSGANVLTF. The chain links TRBV6-1 to TRBJ2-6; D is ambiguous. The CDR3 runs 14 residues. Germline V lookup: CDR1 MNHNS, CDR2 SASEGT. Trimming shortened V by 7 bases and J by 4 bases, and 11 bases separated the two germline ends.

This chain connects TRBV10-2 to TRBJ1-1; 11 positions match TRBD1. In germline, CDR1 is WSHSY, CDR2 SAAADI. V was pared by 6 bases and J by 1 base, with 1 base of the junction left unmatched. The CDR3 has 14 residues. This CDR3 is CASRGQGGNTEAFF. In DNA, the CDR3 is TGCGCCAGCAGGGGACAGGGGGGGAACACTGAAGCTTTCTTT.

V is TRBV10-3 and J is TRBJ2-5; 8 bases fit TRBD2. The CDR3 sequence is 15 residues long. Germline V gene lookup returns CDR1 ENHRY and CDR2 SYGVKD. The V and J ends lost 3 bases and 2 bases, in that order; junction bases with no gene match: 5. The CDR3 loop reads CAISEGGGHQETQYF. The CDR3 DNA sequence: TGTGCCATCAGTGAAGGCGGGGGGCATCAAGAGACCCAGTACTTC.

This rearrangement joins TRBV4-1 to TRBJ2-3, with D uncertain. The CDR3 runs 13 residues. Germline CDR1 and CDR2: MGHRA and YSYEKL. Trimming removed 0 bases at V and 7 bases at J, with 8 bases between. In DNA form, the CDR3 reads TGCGCCAGCAGCCAAGATGTCACTAATACGCAGTATTTT. Encoded protein: CASSQDVTNTQYF.

This chain connects TRBV11-3 to TRBJ2-1, with D unclear. V shed 5 bases and J shed 3 bases, with 14 bases lying between them. Germline CDR1 SGHNT, CDR2 YENEEA. This CDR3 has 15 residues. CDR3 residues: CASSRRGYVYNEQFF. CDR3 in DNA: TGTGCCAGCAGCCGCCGAGGCTACGTCTACAATGAGCAGTTCTTC.

In this sample, this clone turned up a few times. The V gene is TRBV5-1, the J gene TRBJ2-5; TRBD2 aligns across 9 bases. J gave up 2 bases and V 4 bases, and 6 bases lay outside the gene matches. The CDR3 loop spans 15 amino acids. Germline V gives CDR1 SGHRS, CDR2 YFSETQ. CDR3 in DNA: TGCGCCAGCAGCAATAGCGGGAGAGGACAAGAGACCCAGTACTTC. It yields the protein CASSNSGRGQETQYF.

The rearrangement joins TRBV4-1 to TRBJ1-3; the D gene is possibly TRBD1 (5 bases). V lost 4 bases, J lost 2 bases, and 12 bases lay in between. The V gene's germline CDR1 is MGHRA and CDR2 YSYEKL. The CDR3 runs to 15 residues. CDR3: CASSLVDSAGNTIYF. The DNA for the CDR3 is TGCGCCAGCAGCCTGGTTGACAGCGCTGGAAACACCATATATTTT.

This clone is termed medium-sized. V gene TRBV7-2 combines with J gene TRBJ2-1, with D possibly being TRBD2 (7 bases). V was cut by 0 bases and J by 10 bases, with 16 bases left in between. Germline V CDR1 and CDR2: SGHTA, FQGNSA. The length of the CDR3 is 15 residues. The CDR3 DNA sequence: TGTGCCAGCAGCTTAGCGGGGGGGCCTTCGTGGGAGCAGTTCTTC. Amino acid sequence: CASSLAGGPSWEQFF.

This rearrangement joins TRBV11-2 to TRBJ2-5, with D perhaps matching TRBD2 (6 bases). V dropped 5 bases and J dropped 0 bases, with 13 bases sitting between them. Per germline, CDR1 SGHAT and CDR2 FQNNGV. The CDR3 consists of 15 residues. CDR3 protein: CASSPSGGYQETQYF. CDR3 coding DNA: TGTGCCAGCAGCCCCTCTGGGGGGTACCAAGAGACCCAGTACTTC.

This clone was detected only a few times. The chain uses TRBV9 and TRBJ1-2, with D hard to call. The germline V gene has CDR1 SGDLS and CDR2 YYNGEE. CDR3 length equals 11 residues. Trimming left V 4 bases short and J 1 base short, with 2 bases between. Here the CDR3 DNA reads TGTGCCAGCAGCTTTAACTATGGCTACACCTTC. Encoded protein: CASSFNYGYTF.

The chain is built from TRBV19 and TRBJ2-3; D may be TRBD1 or TRBD2 (6 bases each). The CDR3 has 15 amino acids. From germline, CDR1 is LNHDA and CDR2 SQIVND (reference sequence). V lost 10 bases and J lost 1, with 18 bases in between. CDR3 sequence reads: CATRLGGLGTDTQYF. In nucleotides, the CDR3 is TGTGCCACACGACTAGGGGGGCTCGGCACAGATACGCAGTATTTT.

This chain joins TRBV5-6 and TRBJ2-1; no reliable D call. The V gene lost 2 bases and the J gene lost 2 bases, with 8 bases spanning the gap. This CDR3 has 14 amino acids. Germline V gene sequence: CDR1 SGHDT, CDR2 YYEEEE. CDR3 bases: TGTGCCAGCAGCTTTAGGAACACCTACAATGAGCAGTTCTTC. Its protein product is CASSFRNTYNEQFF. Complete variable domain (other parts from reference TRBV5-6 and TRBJ2-1): DAGVTQSPTHLIKTRGQQVTLRCSPKSGHDTVSWYQQALGQGPQFIFQYYEEEERQRGNFPDRFSGHQFPNYSSELNVNALLLGDSALYLCASSFRNTYNEQFFGPGTRLTVL.

In its sample, this clone was seen once. V and J are TRBV19 and TRBJ2-7; tentative D call: TRBD2 (6 bases). Germline V lookup: CDR1 LNHDA, CDR2 SQIVND (reference sequence). The CDR3 covers 15 residues. With 5 bases removed from V and 4 bases from J, the gap between germline ends came to 18 bases. The CDR3 coding sequence is TGTGCCAGTAGTCCACGGGGGAGATCGCCTTACGAGCAGTACTTC. Amino acid sequence: CASSPRGRSPYEQYF.

V is TRBV9 and J is TRBJ2-1, with 9 bases fitting TRBD2. Germline V lookup: CDR1 SGDLS, CDR2 YYNGEE. There are 15 residues in the CDR3. The V and J ends lost 0 bases and 5 bases, in that order; junction bases with no gene match: 3. The DNA of the CDR3 is TGTGCCAGCAGCGTAGTGGCGGGGGGGCACAATGAGCAGTTCTTC. This translates into CASSVVAGGHNEQFF. The full variable domain, with the rest looked up from reference TRBV9 and TRBJ2-1, is DSGVTQTPKHLITATGQRVTLRCSPRSGDLSVYWYQQSLDQGLQFLIQYYNGEERAKGNILERFSAQQFPDLHSELNLSSLELGDSALYFCASSVVAGGHNEQFFGPGTRLTVL.

The chain couples TRBV27 to TRBJ2-5; 9 positions agree with TRBD1. The CDR3 loop spans 14 amino acids. Per germline, CDR1 MNHEY and CDR2 SMNVEV (reference sequence). V was clipped by 3 bases and J by 2 bases; unmatched bases: 1. The CDR3 nucleotides read TGTGCCAGCAGTTTCGACAGGGGGCAAGAGACCCAGTACTTC. It encodes CASSFDRGQETQYF.